This section outlines one T cell receptor (beta chain) sequence together with its context. Generated by immunoSEQ multiplex PCR, the TCRdb table keeps only in-frame clones and is missing some. Among about 69,000 clones listed, 80% to 90% were seen once. The study sampled blood at baseline, cycle 4 day 1, and cycle 7 day 1. This entry comes from a study of OX40 agonist ivuxolimab in advanced cancers. About the research overall: Patients achieving partial responses numbered three: one hepatocellular carcinoma case and two cutaneous melanoma cases.

The germline gives CDR1 SNHLY, CDR2 FYNNEI. The CDR3 is 11 residues long. V dropped 3 bases and J dropped 12 bases, with 11 bases sitting between them. The sequenced sample was CD4+ or CD8+ T cells sorted from blood, obtained in a trial of the OX40 agonist ivuxolimab. The V and J genes are TRBV2 and TRBJ1-1; D gene ambiguous. This clonotype was sampled from an adult with an advanced solid tumor such as melanoma, head and neck, liver or kidney cancer. CDR3 DNA sequence: TGTGCCAGCAGTGACGCAGTCCGGTCTTTCTTT. Encoded protein: CASSDAVRSFF.